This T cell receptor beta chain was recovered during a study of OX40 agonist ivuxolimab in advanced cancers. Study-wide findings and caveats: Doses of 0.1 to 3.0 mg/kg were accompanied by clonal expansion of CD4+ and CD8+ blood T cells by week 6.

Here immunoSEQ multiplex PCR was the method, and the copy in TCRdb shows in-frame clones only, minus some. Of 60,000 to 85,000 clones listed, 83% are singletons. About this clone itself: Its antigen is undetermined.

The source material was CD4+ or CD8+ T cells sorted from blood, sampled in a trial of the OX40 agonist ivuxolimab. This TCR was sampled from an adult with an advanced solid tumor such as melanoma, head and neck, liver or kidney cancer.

The CDR3 protein is CASRSSGLAIDTQYF. The CDR3 bases are TGCGCCAGCAGATCGTCAGGACTAGCAATAGATACGCAGTATTTT. The gene calls are TRBV5-1 and TRBJ2-3, with TRBD2 matching 8 bases. With V trimmed by 5 bases and J by 5 bases, 10 bases remained unmatched. CDR3 length equals 15 residues. The V gene's germline CDR1 is SGHRS and CDR2 YFSETQ.